This T cell receptor (beta chain) was captured by sequencing in a study of metastatic and nonmetastatic thyroid tumors. Turning to the study itself: Both malignant and benign thyroid patients supplied peripheral blood and tumor or nodule tissue samples, across which the repertoires of these patients were then compared. Study-wide results and caveats: Significantly higher TCR beta diversity was reportedly seen in malignant thyroid tumors than benign nodules, in blood and tumor.

All patients were untreated before thyroid surgery. TCRdb re-called the PCR reads through MiXCR. The sample holds about 16,000 clones; approximately 12% are singletons and the top ten take roughly 15%. The table lists this clone with many counts. Its matching antigen is unknown. V was trimmed by 3 bases and J by 5 bases, leaving 16 bases between them. The germline gives CDR1 DFQATT, CDR2 SNEGSKA (reference sequence). The CDR3 totals 14 residues. Sequencing input: tumor tissue. The TCR sequence derives from a female donor with papillary thyroid cancer or a benign thyroid nodule (not recorded which). Some clones in this sample may be carry-over from other donors' samples. This chain connects TRBV20-1 to TRBJ1-2; maybe TRBD1 (6 bases). CDR3: CSARSAGVGYGYTF. DNA of the CDR3: TGCAGTGCTAGGTCGGCAGGGGTCGGGTATGGCTACACCTTC.